This T cell receptor (beta chain) emerged from a study of blood T cell repertoires in COVID-19. The wider study: Collection of acute and convalescent COVID-19 samples took place in the United States, Italy and Spain.

The assay was immunoSEQ multiplex PCR, and TCRdb's table has in-frame clones only and misses some. The sample contains tens of thousands of clones, about four fifths of which appear only once. There are 18 residues in the CDR3. The ends lost 3 bases at V and 1 base at J; junction bases unmatched: 4. CDR1 and CDR2 (germline): LGHDT, YNNKEL (reference sequence). The TCR originated in a woman in her fifties or sixties with acute or convalescent COVID-19. The sample was peripheral blood. The chain joins TRBV3-1 (or the pseudogene TRBV3-2) to TRBJ2-2; TRBD2 matches at 14 bases. The CDR3 DNA sequence: TGTGCCAGCAGCCAGAAGGGACTAGCGGGAGTGAACACCGGGGAGCTGTTTTTT. It yields the protein CASSQKGLAGVNTGELFF.